These 4 T cell receptor beta chains were sequenced from one sample in a study of blood T cell repertoires in COVID-19. The table came from immunoSEQ multiplex PCR; TCRdb's copy has only in-frame clones and leaves some out. There are tens of thousands of clones in the sample; about 88% occur only once, and more than 15% lies in the top ten. Material: peripheral blood. The receptors were gathered from a man aged 65 to 85 with active COVID-19.

This CDR3 reads CASSYYGSDGYTF. The CDR3 DNA follows: TGTGCCAGCAGTTACTATGGTAGCGATGGCTACACCTTC. This chain connects TRBV6-6 to TRBJ1-2, with D unresolved. This CDR3 region has 13 residues. Trimming left V 1 base short and J 6 bases short, with 9 bases between. CDR1 is MNHNY, CDR2 SVGAGI, per germline (reference sequence).

The chain is built from TRBV6-2 or TRBV6-3 and TRBJ1-5; D gene ambiguous. Germline V CDR1 and CDR2: MNHEY, SVGEGT. The CDR3 has 15 residues. V lost 6 bases and J lost 0, with 12 bases in between. The CDR3 DNA is TGTGCCAGCAGCCCTGGAGGGTTTAGCAATCAGCCCCAGCATTTT. Translating gives CASSPGGFSNQPQHF.

The chain links TRBV19 to TRBJ2-7; 7 nucleotides match TRBD2. The CDR3 has 15 amino acids. CDR1 is LNHDA and CDR2 is SQIVND in the germline V gene (reference sequence). After removal of 1 base from V and 2 bases from J, the junction contained 5 bases not matched to a gene. CDR3 DNA: TGTGCCAGTAGTATAGGCCTAGCGGACGCCTACGAGCAGTACTTC. It yields the protein CASSIGLADAYEQYF. The variable domain in full, with the rest retrieved from reference TRBV19 and TRBJ2-7, is DGGITQSPKYLFRKEGQNVTLSCEQNLNHDAMYWYRQDPGQGLRLIYYSQIVNDFQKGDIAEGYSVSREKKESFPLTVTSAQKNPTAFYLCASSIGLADAYEQYFGPGTRLTVT.

The CDR3 region is CASSLGVSGNQETQYF. CDR3 nucleotide sequence: TGTGCCAGCAGCTTAGGTGTTAGCGGAAACCAAGAGACCCAGTACTTC. V and J are TRBV7-2 and TRBJ2-5, with D possibly matching TRBD2 (6 bases). The CDR3 length is 16 residues. Trimming cost V 1 base and J 0 bases, with 12 bases left between them. Germline CDR1 SGHTA, CDR2 FQGNSA.